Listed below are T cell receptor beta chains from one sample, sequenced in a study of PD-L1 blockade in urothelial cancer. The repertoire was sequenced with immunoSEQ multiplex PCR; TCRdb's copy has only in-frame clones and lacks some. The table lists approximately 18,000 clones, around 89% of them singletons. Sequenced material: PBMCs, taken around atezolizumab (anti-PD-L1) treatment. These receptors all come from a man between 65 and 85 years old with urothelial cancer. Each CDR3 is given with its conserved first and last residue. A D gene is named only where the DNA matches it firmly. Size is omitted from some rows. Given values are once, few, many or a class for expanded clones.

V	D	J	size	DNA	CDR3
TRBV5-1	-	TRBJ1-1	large	TGCGCCAGCAGCCAACAGGGATATCGGAACACTGAAGCTTTCTTT	CASSQQGYRNTEAFF
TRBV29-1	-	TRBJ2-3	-	TGCAGTACAGGACAGCGAACAGATACGCAGTATTTT	CSTGQRTDTQYF
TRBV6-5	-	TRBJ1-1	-	TGTGCCAGCAGGCCAGGGGCTGGCACTGAAGCTTTCTTT	CASRPGAGTEAFF
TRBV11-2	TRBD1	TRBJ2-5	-	TGTGCCAGCAGCCCCGGCGGGACAGGGGTTGAGACCCAGTACTTC	CASSPGGTGVETQYF
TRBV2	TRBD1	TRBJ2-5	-	TGTGCCAGCAGCGGGACAGACCTGTACCAAGAGACCCAGTACTTC	CASSGTDLYQETQYF
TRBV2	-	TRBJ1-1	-	TGTGCCAGCAGCGAACAGGGATTAGGGTTCACTGAAGCTTTCTTT	CASSEQGLGFTEAFF
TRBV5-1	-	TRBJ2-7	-	TGCGCCAGCAGCCCCCCTGGCAGGTCCTACGAGCAGTACTTC	CASSPPGRSYEQYF
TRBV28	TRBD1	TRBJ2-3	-	TGTGCCAGCAGGACAGGGGGCATAGATACGCAGTATTTT	CASRTGGIDTQYF
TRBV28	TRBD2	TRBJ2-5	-	TGTGCCAGTAGGGCGGGGGGCATGGAGACCCAGTACTTC	CASRAGGMETQYF
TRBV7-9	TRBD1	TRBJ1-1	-	TGTGCCAGCAGCTTGCAGGGGGCAAGCACTGAAGCTTTCTTT	CASSLQGASTEAFF
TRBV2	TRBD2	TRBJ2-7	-	TGTGCCAGCAGTTCTAGCGGGGGACTCGGGCAGTACTTC	CASSSSGGLGQYF
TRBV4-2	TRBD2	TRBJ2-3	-	TGTGCCAGCAGCCAAGAAATGGCGGGGGGGAACTATACGCAGTATTTT	CASSQEMAGGNYTQYF
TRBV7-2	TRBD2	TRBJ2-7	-	TGTGCCAGCAGCGCTCGGACTAGCGCCTACGAGCAGTACTTC	CASSARTSAYEQYF
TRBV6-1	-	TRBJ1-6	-	TGTGCCACCAGGGACACTTATAATTCACCCCTCCACTTT	CATRDTYNSPLHF
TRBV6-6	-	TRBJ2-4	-	TGTGCCAGCCACGGGGTGTGGTCCAAAAACATTCAGTACTTC	CASHGVWSKNIQYF
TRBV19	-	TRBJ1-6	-	TGTGCCAGTAGTATGGGGGGGAACGGTTCACCCCTCCACTTT	CASSMGGNGSPLHF
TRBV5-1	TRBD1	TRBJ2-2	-	TGCGCCAGCAGCTTCCTCCAGACAGGGGGGAGCGGGGAGCTGTTTTTT	CASSFLQTGGSGELFF
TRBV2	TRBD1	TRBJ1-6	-	TGTGCCAGCAGTGGTTGGGACAGGTCCCTCTATAATTCACCCCTCCACTTT	CASSGWDRSLYNSPLHF
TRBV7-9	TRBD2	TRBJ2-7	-	TGTGCCAGCAGCTTAGTAGCGGGGTACGAGCAGTACTTC	CASSLVAGYEQYF
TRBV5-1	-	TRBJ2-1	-	TGCGCCAGCAGCTTGCGTAATGAGCAGTTCTTC	CASSLRNEQFF
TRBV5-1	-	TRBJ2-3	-	TGCGCCAGCAGAAAAGGGGGGGAAGCAGATACGCAGTATTTT	CASRKGGEADTQYF
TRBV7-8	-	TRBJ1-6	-	TGTGCCAGCAGCCCAGGGACAATAAATTCACCCCTCCACTTT	CASSPGTINSPLHF
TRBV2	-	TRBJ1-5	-	TGTGCCAGCAAAGCTTCGACGGGGTATAGCAATCAGCCCCAGCATTTT	CASKASTGYSNQPQHF
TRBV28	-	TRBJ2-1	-	TGTGCCAGCAGTTCTATGAAGGGGTCATGGGTCTCCTACAATGAGCAGTTCTTC	CASSSMKGSWVSYNEQFF
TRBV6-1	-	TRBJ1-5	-	TGTGCCAGCAATGTATCAGGCCGATCCAATCAGCCCCAGCATTTT	CASNVSGRSNQPQHF
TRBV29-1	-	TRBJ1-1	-	TGCAGCGTTGACAGACCAGGCACTGAAGCTTTCTTT	CSVDRPGTEAFF
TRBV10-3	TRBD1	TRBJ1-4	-	TGTGCCATCAGTGAGTCTCAGGGGGGCCCAAATGAAAAACTGTTTTTT	CAISESQGGPNEKLFF
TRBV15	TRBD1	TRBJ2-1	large	TGTGCCACCAGCACACCAACTCCCGGGACAGGGGCGAATGAGCAGTTCTTC	CATSTPTPGTGANEQFF
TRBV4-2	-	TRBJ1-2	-	TGTGCCAGCAGCCAACGCGCTAGAGGCAACTATGGCTACACCTTC	CASSQRARGNYGYTF
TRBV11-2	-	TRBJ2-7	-	TGTGCCAGCAGCCTGAGATCCGGGACAAATAAGTACGAGCAGTACTTC	CASSLRSGTNKYEQYF
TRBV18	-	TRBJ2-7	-	TGTGCCAGCTCGGCGAGCGCCTACGAGCAGTACTTC	CASSASAYEQYF
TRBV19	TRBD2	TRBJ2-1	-	TGTGCCAGCGGGGGGACTGAACACAATGAGCAGTTCTTC	CASGGTEHNEQFF
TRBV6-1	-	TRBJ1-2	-	TGTGCCAGTCAATTGGGGGGTGGCTACACCTTC	CASQLGGGYTF
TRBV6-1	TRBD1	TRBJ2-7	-	TGTGCCAGCAGTACCTCCGGGACAGGGGGCGACGAGCAGTACTTC	CASSTSGTGGDEQYF
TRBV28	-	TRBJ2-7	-	TGTGCCAGCAGAGAGACTACCTACGAGCAGTACTTC	CASRETTYEQYF
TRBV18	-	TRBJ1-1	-	TGTGCCAGCTCACCACCAGCAGGGAACACTGAAGCTTTCTTT	CASSPPAGNTEAFF
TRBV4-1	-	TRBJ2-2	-	TGCGCCAGCAGCCCCTTGGGGGCCCCGTATACCGGGGAGCTGTTTTTT	CASSPLGAPYTGELFF
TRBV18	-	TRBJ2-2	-	TGTGCCAGCTCATCCGGGACCGGGGAGCTGTTTTTT	CASSSGTGELFF
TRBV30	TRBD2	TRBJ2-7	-	TGTGCCTGGAGTGTAAAAGCGGGGGTTCTCTACGAGCAGTACTTC	CAWSVKAGVLYEQYF
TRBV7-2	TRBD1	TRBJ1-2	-	TGTGCCAGCAGCTTAGCCAGGGGGCTTGGCTACACCTTC	CASSLARGLGYTF
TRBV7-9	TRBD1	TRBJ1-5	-	TGTGCCAGCAGCCTGGGACAGGTCAATCAGCCCCAGCATTTT	CASSLGQVNQPQHF
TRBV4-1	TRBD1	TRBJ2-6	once	TGCGCCAGCAGCCTATACGACAGGGGAGCTGGGGCCAACGTCCTGACTTTC	CASSLYDRGAGANVLTF
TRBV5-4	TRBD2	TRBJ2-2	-	TGTGCCAGCAGCTTGCTGACTAGCGGGGACACCGGGGAGCTGTTTTTT	CASSLLTSGDTGELFF
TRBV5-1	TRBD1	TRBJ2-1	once	TGCGCCAGCACCCCTCTTCCAGGGGGCTACAATGAGCAGTTCTTC	CASTPLPGGYNEQFF
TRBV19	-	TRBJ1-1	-	TGTGCTAGCGGACCCGTTAACACTGAAGCTTTCTTT	CASGPVNTEAFF
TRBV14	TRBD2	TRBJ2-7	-	TGTGCCAGCAGCCAAGAGTTAGCGGGGTTGAACGAGCAGTACTTC	CASSQELAGLNEQYF
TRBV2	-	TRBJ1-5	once	TGTGCCAGCAGTGTACAGGGTCCAGTTTTAGGGATTAATCAGCCCCAGCATTTT	CASSVQGPVLGINQPQHF
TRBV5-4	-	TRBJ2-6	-	TGTGCCAGCAGCTTGGCGGGACACCTCACCTCTGGGGCCAACGTCCTGACTTTC	CASSLAGHLTSGANVLTF
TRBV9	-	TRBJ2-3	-	TGTGCCAGCAGCTCAGGACAACTCACAGATACGCAGTATTTT	CASSSGQLTDTQYF
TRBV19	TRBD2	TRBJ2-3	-	TGTGCCAGTAGTAACGGGGGGGCAGATACGCAGTATTTT	CASSNGGADTQYF
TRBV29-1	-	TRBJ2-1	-	TGCAGTGGGTTCCAGGGGACGATGCGTAATGAGCAGTTCTTC	CSGFQGTMRNEQFF
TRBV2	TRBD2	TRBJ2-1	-	TGTGCCAGCAGTCCAGCGGGGGCCTACAATGAGCAGTTCTTC	CASSPAGAYNEQFF
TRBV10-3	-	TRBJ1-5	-	TGTGCCATCAGTGAGCTCGAGGGTAGCAATCAGCCCCAGCATTTT	CAISELEGSNQPQHF
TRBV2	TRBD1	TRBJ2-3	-	TGTGCCAGCAACCCGACAGGGGTAGATACGCAGTATTTT	CASNPTGVDTQYF
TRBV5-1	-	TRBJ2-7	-	TGCGCCAGCAGCGGGGACACCTCCTACGAGCAGTACTTC	CASSGDTSYEQYF
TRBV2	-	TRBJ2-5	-	TGTGCCAGCAGAGGGGCAGGGGTGGAGACCCAGTACTTC	CASRGAGVETQYF
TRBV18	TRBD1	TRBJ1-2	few	TGTGCCAGCTCACCGACAGGGGAAGGGTTTGGCTACACCTTC	CASSPTGEGFGYTF
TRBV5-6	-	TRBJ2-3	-	TGTGCCAGCAGCTTGTACAGGGACACAGATACGCAGTATTTT	CASSLYRDTDTQYF
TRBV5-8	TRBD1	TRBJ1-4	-	TGTGCCAGCAGCTTCGGACAGGTCAATAATGAAAAACTGTTTTTT	CASSFGQVNNEKLFF
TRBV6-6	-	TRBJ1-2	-	TGTGCCAGTCGAGCGGACCGCACGTATGGCTACACCTTC	CASRADRTYGYTF